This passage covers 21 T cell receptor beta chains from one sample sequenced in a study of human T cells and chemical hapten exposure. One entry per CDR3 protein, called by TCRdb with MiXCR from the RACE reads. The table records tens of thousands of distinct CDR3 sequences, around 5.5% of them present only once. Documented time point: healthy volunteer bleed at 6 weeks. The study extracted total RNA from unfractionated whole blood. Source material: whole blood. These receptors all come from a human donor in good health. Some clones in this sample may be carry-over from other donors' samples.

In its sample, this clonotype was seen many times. Here the CDR3 reads CASNRLSSGNTIYF. The CDR3 DNA reads TGTGCCAGCAACCGCCTTAGCTCTGGAAACACCATATATTTT. The V gene is TRBV6-6, the J gene TRBJ1-3, with unresolved D. The CDR3 contains 14 residues. CDR1 is MNHNY and CDR2 is SVGAGI in the germline V gene (reference sequence). V was pared by 7 bases and J by 0 bases, with 10 bases between.

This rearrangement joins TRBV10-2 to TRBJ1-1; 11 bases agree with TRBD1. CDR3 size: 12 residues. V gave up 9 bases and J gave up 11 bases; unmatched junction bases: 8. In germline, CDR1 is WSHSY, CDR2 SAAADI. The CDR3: CASGTGGIDAFF. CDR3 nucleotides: TGCGCCAGTGGGACAGGGGGTATAGATGCTTTCTTT.

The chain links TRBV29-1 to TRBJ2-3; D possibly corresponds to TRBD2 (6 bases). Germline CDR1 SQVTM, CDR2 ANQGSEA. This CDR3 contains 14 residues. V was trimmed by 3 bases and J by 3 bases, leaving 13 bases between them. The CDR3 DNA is TGCAGCGTTGATGGGGGAGGCTCTACAGATACGCAGTATTTT. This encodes CSVDGGGSTDTQYF.

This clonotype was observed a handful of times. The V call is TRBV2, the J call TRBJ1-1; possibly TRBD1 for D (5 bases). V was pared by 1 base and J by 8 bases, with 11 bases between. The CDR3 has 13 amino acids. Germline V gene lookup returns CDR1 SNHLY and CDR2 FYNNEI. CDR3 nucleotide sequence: TGTGCCAGCAGTGAAGTGGGCGAGGGGGAAGCTTTCTTT. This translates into CASSEVGEGEAFF.

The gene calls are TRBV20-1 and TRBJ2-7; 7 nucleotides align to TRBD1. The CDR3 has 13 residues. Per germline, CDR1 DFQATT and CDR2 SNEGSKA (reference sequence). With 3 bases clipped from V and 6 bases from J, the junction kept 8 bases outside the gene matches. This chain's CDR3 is CSASSRAGGEQYF. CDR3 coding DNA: TGCAGTGCTAGTTCACGGGCAGGGGGCGAGCAGTACTTC.

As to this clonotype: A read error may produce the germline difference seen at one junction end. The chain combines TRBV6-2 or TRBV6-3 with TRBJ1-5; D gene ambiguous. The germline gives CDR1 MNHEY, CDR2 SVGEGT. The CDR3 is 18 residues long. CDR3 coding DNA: TGTGCCATCAGTTACAACGGGGTTGTGCGGGAAGCCAATCAGCCCCAGCATTTT. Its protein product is CAISYNGVVREANQPQHF.

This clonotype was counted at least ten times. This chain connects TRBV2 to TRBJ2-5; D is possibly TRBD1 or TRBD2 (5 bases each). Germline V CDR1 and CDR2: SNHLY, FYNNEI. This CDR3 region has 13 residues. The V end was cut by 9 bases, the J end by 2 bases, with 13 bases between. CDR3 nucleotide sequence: TGTGCCAGGGGACGGACGTCTCAAGAGACCCAGTACTTC. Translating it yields CARGRTSQETQYF.

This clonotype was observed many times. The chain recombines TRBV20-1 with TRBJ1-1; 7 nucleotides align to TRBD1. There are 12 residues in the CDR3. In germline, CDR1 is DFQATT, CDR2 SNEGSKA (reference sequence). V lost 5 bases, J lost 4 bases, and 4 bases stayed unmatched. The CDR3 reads CSAVRGITEAFF. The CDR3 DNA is TGCAGTGCTGTCAGGGGGATCACTGAAGCTTTCTTT.

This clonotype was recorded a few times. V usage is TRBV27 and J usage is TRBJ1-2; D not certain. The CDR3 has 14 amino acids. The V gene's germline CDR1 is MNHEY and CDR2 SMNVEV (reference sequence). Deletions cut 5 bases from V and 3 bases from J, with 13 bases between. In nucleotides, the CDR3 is TGTGCCAGCAGTCAGGATGCCACTTACTATGGCTACACCTTC. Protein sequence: CASSQDATYYGYTF.

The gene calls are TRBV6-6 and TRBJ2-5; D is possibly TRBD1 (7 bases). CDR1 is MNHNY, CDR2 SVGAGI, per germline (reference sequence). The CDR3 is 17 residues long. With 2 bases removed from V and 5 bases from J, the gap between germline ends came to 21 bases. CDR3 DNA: TGTGCCAGCAGTTACCGGAGTTTAGGAGGGGGCGCCGAGACCCAGTACTTC. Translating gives CASSYRSLGGGAETQYF.

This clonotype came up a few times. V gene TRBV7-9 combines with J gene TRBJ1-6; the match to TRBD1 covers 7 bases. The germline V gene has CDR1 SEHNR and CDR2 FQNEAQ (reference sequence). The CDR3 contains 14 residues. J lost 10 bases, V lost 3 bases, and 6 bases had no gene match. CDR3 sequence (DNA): TGTGCCAGCAGCTTTTCCCAGGGGGGATCACCCCTCCACTTT. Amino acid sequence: CASSFSQGGSPLHF.

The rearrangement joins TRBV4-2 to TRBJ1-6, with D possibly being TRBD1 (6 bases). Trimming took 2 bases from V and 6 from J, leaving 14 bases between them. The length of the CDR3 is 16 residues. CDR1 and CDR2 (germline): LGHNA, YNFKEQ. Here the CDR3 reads CASSQQTGTPNSPLHF. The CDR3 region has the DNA TGTGCCAGCAGCCAACAGACAGGCACACCTAATTCACCCCTCCACTTT.

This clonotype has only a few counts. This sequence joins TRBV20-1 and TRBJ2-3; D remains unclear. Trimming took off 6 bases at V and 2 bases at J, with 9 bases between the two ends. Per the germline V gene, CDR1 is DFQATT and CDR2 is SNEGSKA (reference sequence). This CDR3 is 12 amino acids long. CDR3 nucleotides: TGCAGTGCCCCTCTAACCACAGATACGCAGTATTTT. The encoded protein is CSAPLTTDTQYF.

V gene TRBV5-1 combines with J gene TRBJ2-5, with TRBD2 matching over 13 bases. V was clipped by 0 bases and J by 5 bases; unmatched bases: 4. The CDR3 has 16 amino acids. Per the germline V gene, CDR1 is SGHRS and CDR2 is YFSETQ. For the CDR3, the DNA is TGCGCCAGCAGCTTGGGGACTAGCGGGAGACTGGAGACCCAGTACTTC. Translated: CASSLGTSGRLETQYF.

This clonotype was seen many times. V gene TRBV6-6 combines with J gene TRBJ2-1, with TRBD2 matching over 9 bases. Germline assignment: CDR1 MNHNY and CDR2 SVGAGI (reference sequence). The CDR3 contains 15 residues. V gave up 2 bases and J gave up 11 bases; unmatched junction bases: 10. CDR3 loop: CASSYVAGAGVKQFF. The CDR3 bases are TGTGCCAGCAGTTACGTAGCGGGGGCGGGTGTAAAGCAGTTCTTC.

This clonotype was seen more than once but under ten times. CDR3 bases: TGTGCCAGGCTACAGGGGCCTAACTATGGCTACACCTTC. Its protein is CARLQGPNYGYTF. The chain couples TRBV2 to TRBJ1-2, with 7 bases lining up with TRBD1. Germline-derived CDR1 and CDR2 are SNHLY and FYNNEI. This CDR3 region has 13 residues. The trim removed 9 bases at V and 0 bases at J, leaving 4 bases unmatched.

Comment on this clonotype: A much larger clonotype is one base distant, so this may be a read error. The CDR3 nucleotides read TGTGTCAGCAGCCAATTTGAGGGGTTTGAAGCTTTCTTT. Translation: CVSSQFEGFEAFF. This chain links TRBV3-1 with TRBJ1-1; TRBD1 is a possible D gene (5 bases). Germline CDR1 is LGHDT and CDR2 is YNNKEL (reference sequence). The CDR3 sequence is 13 residues long. Variable domain in full (rest from reference TRBV3-1 and TRBJ1-1): DTAVSQTPKYLVTQMGNDKSIKCEQNLGHDTMYWYKQDSKKFLKIMFSYNNKELIINETVPNRFSPKSPDKAHLNLHINSLELGDSAVYFCVSSQFEGFEAFFGQGTRLTVV.

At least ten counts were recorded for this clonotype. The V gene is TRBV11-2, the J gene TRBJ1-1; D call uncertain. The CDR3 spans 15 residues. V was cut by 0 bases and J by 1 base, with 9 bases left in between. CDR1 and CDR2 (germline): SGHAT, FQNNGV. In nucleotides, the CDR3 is TGTGCCAGCAGCTTAGAACCGGGATCGAACACTGAAGCTTTCTTT. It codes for CASSLEPGSNTEAFF.

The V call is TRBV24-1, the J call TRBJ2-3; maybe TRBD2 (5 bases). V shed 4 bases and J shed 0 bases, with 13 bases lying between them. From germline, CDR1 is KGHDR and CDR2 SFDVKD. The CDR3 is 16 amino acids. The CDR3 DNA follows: TGTGCCACCAGTGACATCGAAGCGGAGAGCACAGATACGCAGTATTTT. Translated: CATSDIEAESTDTQYF.

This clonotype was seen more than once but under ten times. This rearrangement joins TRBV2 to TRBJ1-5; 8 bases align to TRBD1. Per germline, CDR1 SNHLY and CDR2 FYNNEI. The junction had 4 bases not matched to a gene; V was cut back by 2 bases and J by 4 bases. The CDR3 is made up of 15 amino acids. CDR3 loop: CASSEQGAGNQPQHF. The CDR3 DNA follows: TGTGCCAGCAGTGAACAGGGGGCGGGGAATCAGCCCCAGCATTTT.

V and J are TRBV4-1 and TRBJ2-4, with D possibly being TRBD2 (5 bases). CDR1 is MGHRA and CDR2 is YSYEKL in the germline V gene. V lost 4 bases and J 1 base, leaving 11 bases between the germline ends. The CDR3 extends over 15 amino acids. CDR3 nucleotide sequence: TGCGCCAGCAGCCCAGGACTTGGGGCCAAAAACATTCAGTACTTC. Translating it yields CASSPGLGAKNIQYF.